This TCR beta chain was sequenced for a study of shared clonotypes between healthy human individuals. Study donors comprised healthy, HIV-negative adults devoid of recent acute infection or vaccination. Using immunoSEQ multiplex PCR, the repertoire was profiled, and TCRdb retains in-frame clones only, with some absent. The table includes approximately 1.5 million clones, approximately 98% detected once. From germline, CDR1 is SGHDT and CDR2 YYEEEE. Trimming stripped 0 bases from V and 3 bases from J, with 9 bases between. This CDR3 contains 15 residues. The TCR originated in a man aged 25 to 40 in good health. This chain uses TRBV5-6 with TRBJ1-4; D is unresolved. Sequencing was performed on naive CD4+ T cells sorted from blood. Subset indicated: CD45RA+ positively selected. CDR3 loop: CASSLARRPNEKLFF. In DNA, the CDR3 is TGTGCCAGCAGCTTGGCCAGGCGGCCTAATGAAAAACTGTTTTTT.